This T cell receptor beta chain was retrieved from a study of T cell repertoires in cytomegalovirus infection. The overall study: Recently identified HLA-C-restricted CMV epitopes were among the peptides used. Carrying CMV and the relevant HLA type showed in public TCR beta signatures.

General study points: Totalled public TCR beta family frequency picked out people who carried CMV plus the relevant HLA. CMV-specific TCR beta clonotypes restricted by HLA-C were the ones dominating the ex vivo response.

Germline V CDR1 and CDR2: SGHAT, FQNNGV. The CDR3 is 13 amino acids. Deletions cut 1 base from V and 8 bases from J, with 11 bases between. TCRdb re-called the reads with MiXCR, one entry per CDR3 protein. This table has fewer than 1,000,000 distinct CDR3 sequences, approximately 33% appearing once. This clonotype occurred a few times. The antigen remains undetermined. This clonotype was sampled from a human donor in good health (CMV status not recorded). Some clones in this sample may be carry-over from other donors' samples. The sample in question was cultured CD8+ T cells from PBMCs, obtained from culture after CMV antigen stimulation. V gene TRBV11-2 combines with J gene TRBJ1-2; D unresolved. The DNA for the CDR3 is TGTGCCAGCAGCTTAGGTGACACGCTGGGCTACACCTTC. Protein product: CASSLGDTLGYTF.